Below are 20 T cell receptor beta chains sequenced from a single sample in a study of blood T cell repertoires in COVID-19. Only in-frame clones appear in the TCRdb table, and some are missing; sequencing was by immunoSEQ multiplex PCR. This table has 87,000 or so clones, over 80% appearing once. Sequencing was performed on peripheral blood. Receptor source: a man of 80 years or more with acute or convalescent COVID-19.

The rearrangement joins TRBV20-1 to TRBJ2-2; no clear D gene. Germline CDR1 and CDR2: DFQATT and SNEGSKA (reference sequence). This CDR3 is 12 amino acids long. The V gene lost 3 bases and the J gene lost 3 bases, with 5 bases spanning the gap. This chain's CDR3 is CSASRDTGELFF. DNA of the CDR3: TGCAGTGCTAGTCGGGACACCGGGGAGCTGTTTTTT.

The chain carries TRBV28 and TRBJ1-1; D unclear. In germline, CDR1 is MDHEN, CDR2 SYDVKM. This CDR3 contains 16 residues. Trimming shortened V by 7 bases and J by 0 bases, and 18 bases separated the two germline ends. The CDR3 reads CASTPEGAGLNTEAFF. The DNA for the CDR3 is TGTGCCAGCACCCCCGAGGGAGCAGGCCTGAACACTGAAGCTTTCTTT.

V is TRBV10-3 and J is TRBJ2-7; TRBD1 matches 7 bases. V dropped 7 bases and J dropped 3; count of bases not matched to a gene: 6. The CDR3 has 13 residues. Germline loops: CDR1 ENHRY, CDR2 SYGVKD. CDR3 amino acids: CAIKWGQLYEQYF. The CDR3 region has the DNA TGTGCCATCAAATGGGGACAGCTCTACGAGCAGTACTTC.

This chain uses TRBV10-2 with TRBJ2-7; 7 bases match TRBD2. The CDR3 covers 14 residues. Trimming at V came to 2 bases and at J to 2 bases, leaving 3 bases not matched to a gene. CDR1 and CDR2 (germline): WSHSY, SAAADI. The DNA of the CDR3 is TGCGCCAGCAGTGAGGTCCTAGCGGCCTACGAGCAGTACTTC. It specifies CASSEVLAAYEQYF.

The genes are TRBV18 and TRBJ1-1; D is unclear. CDR1 is KGHSH and CDR2 is LQKENI in the germline V gene. V was cut by 2 bases and J by 1 base, with 11 bases left in between. CDR3 length: 15 residues. In nucleotides, the CDR3 is TGTGCCAGCTCACCAGTGGTACTCCAGAACACTGAAGCTTTCTTT. This encodes CASSPVVLQNTEAFF.

V is TRBV7-2 and J is TRBJ1-1; 9 nucleotides match TRBD1. V was pared by 5 bases and J by 3 bases, with 4 bases of the junction left unmatched. CDR1 and CDR2 (germline): SGHTA, FQGNSA. The CDR3 loop spans 14 amino acids. The CDR3 DNA is TGTGCCAGCAGCCAGACAGGGGGGGACACTGAAGCTTTCTTT. Translation: CASSQTGGDTEAFF.

J is TRBJ1-2 and V is TRBV6-1, with 8 bases aligning to TRBD1. V was pared by 0 bases and J by 8 bases, with 5 bases of the junction left unmatched. Germline lookup yields CDR1 MNHNS and CDR2 SASEGT. CDR3 length: 14 residues. The CDR3, as DNA: TGTGCCAGCAGTGAAGCTGGCAGGGGGCAAGGCTACACCTTC. This encodes CASSEAGRGQGYTF.

A few counts support this clone. Other nucleotide sequences in the sample specify the same CDR3. The chain uses TRBV6-5 and TRBJ1-1; no firm D call. The germline V gene has CDR1 MNHEY and CDR2 SVGAGI. The CDR3 covers 12 residues. V was pared by 4 bases and J by 0 bases, with 3 bases between. The CDR3 DNA is TGTGCCAGCAGTTCTGTGAACACTGAAGCTTTCTTT. Amino acids: CASSSVNTEAFF.

This rearrangement joins TRBV28 to TRBJ2-7; 8 nucleotides align to TRBD2. Germline lookup yields CDR1 MDHEN and CDR2 SYDVKM. The CDR3 contains 14 residues. J was trimmed by 6 bases and V by 6 bases; bases with no gene match: 10. This chain's CDR3 is CASRSGTRSVEQYF. CDR3 in DNA: TGTGCCAGCAGATCCGGGACTAGATCGGTCGAGCAGTACTTC.

The chain couples TRBV13 to TRBJ2-1; D is possibly TRBD1 (6 bases). With 2 bases removed from V and 4 bases from J, the gap between germline ends came to 9 bases. Per germline, CDR1 PRHDT and CDR2 FYEKMQ (reference sequence). The CDR3 sequence is 14 residues long. This CDR3 reads CASSLSGAYNEQFF. CDR3 sequence (DNA): TGTGCCAGCAGCTTATCAGGGGCGTACAATGAGCAGTTCTTC.

This clone came up once. J is TRBJ1-1 and V is TRBV10-3; no definite D call. The CDR3 totals 15 residues. V dropped 3 bases and J dropped 0 bases, with 11 bases sitting between them. Germline V gene lookup returns CDR1 ENHRY and CDR2 SYGVKD. CDR3 DNA: TGTGCCATCAGTGATCCGGGTCTGATGAACACTGAAGCTTTCTTT. Its protein product is CAISDPGLMNTEAFF.

The rearrangement joins TRBV7-9 to TRBJ1-4; 9 bases align to TRBD1. V was pared by 5 bases and J by 0 bases, with 10 bases of the junction left unmatched. Germline CDR1 reads SEHNR; CDR2 reads FQNEAQ (reference sequence). This CDR3 has 18 residues. CDR3 in DNA: TGTGCCAGCAGCCGCGGACAGGGGAGTTCGACAACTAATGAAAAACTGTTTTTT. Protein sequence: CASSRGQGSSTTNEKLFF. The whole variable domain, remainder taken from reference TRBV7-9 and TRBJ1-4, is DTGVSQNPRHKITKRGQNVTFRCDPISEHNRLYWYRQTLGQGPEFLTYFQNEAQLEKSRLLSDRFSAERPKGSFSTLEIQRTEQGDSAMYLCASSRGQGSSTTNEKLFFGSGTQLSVL.

V and J are TRBV19 and TRBJ1-6; possible D gene TRBD1, 6 bases. The V and J ends lost 5 bases and 6 bases respectively, with 14 bases between them. CDR3 length: 15 amino acids. Germline V gene sequence: CDR1 LNHDA, CDR2 SQIVND (reference sequence). CDR3 coding DNA: TGTGCCAGTAGTTTCCGGGACACCTTTAATTCACCCCTCCACTTT. Translated, it gives CASSFRDTFNSPLHF.

The chain employs TRBV2 and TRBJ2-1, with TRBD1 matching over 7 bases. This CDR3 spans 13 amino acids. Germline V CDR1 and CDR2: SNHLY, FYNNEI. With V trimmed by 6 bases and J by 10 bases, 9 bases remained unmatched. CDR3 region: CASRQTGPEEQFF. DNA for the CDR3: TGTGCCAGCAGACAGACAGGGCCGGAGGAGCAGTTCTTC.

This clone occurred once. This chain uses TRBV28 with TRBJ1-2; 11 nucleotides match TRBD1. V trimming: 0 bases; J trimming: 7 bases; junction bases outside the gene matches: 10. The CDR3 extends over 17 amino acids. From germline, CDR1 is MDHEN and CDR2 SYDVKM. The CDR3: CASSLWSTGQGALGYTF. CDR3 in DNA: TGTGCCAGCAGTTTATGGTCGACAGGACAGGGGGCGCTTGGCTACACCTTC.

V is TRBV7-2 and J is TRBJ1-5, with unresolved D. Deletions cut 2 bases from V and 3 bases from J, with 5 bases between. The CDR3 has 13 amino acids. Germline CDR1 SGHTA, CDR2 FQGNSA. CDR3 residues: CASSLINNQPQHF. Here the CDR3 DNA reads TGTGCCAGCAGCTTAATCAACAATCAGCCCCAGCATTTT.

This clone was found once. The V gene is TRBV18, the J gene TRBJ2-5; the match to TRBD1 covers 12 bases. Germline CDR1 is KGHSH and CDR2 is LQKENI. This CDR3 region has 15 residues. Germline trimming cut 5 bases from V and 4 bases from J; bases unmatched to any gene: 5. Here the CDR3 DNA reads TGTGCCAGCTCATCCGGGACAGGGGGCGGAGAGACCCAGTACTTC. Encoded protein: CASSSGTGGGETQYF.

The V call is TRBV27, the J call TRBJ1-1, with 7 nucleotides matching TRBD1. Germline values: CDR1 MNHEY, CDR2 SMNVEV (reference sequence). The length of the CDR3 is 16 residues. J lost 5 bases, V lost 6 bases, and 15 bases had no gene match. This CDR3 reads CASSRGLGGEGTEAFF. CDR3 in DNA: TGTGCCAGCAGCCGAGGTCTAGGGGGCGAGGGGACTGAAGCTTTCTTT.

V is TRBV28 and J is TRBJ1-5; the D is unclear. V lost 8 bases to trimming and J lost 7 bases, with 18 bases between them. Germline-derived CDR1 and CDR2 are MDHEN and SYDVKM. This CDR3 region has 14 residues. CDR3 coding DNA: TGTGCCAGCCTCCCGGCGGGGATAGGGCAGCCCCAGCATTTT. Encoded protein: CASLPAGIGQPQHF. The variable domain in full, with the rest retrieved from reference TRBV28 and TRBJ1-5, is DVKVTQSSRYLVKRTGEKVFLECVQDMDHENMFWYRQDPGLGLRLIYFSYDVKMKEKGDIPEGYSVSREKKERFSLILESASTNQTSMYLCASLPAGIGQPQHFGDGTRLSIL.

The genes are TRBV4-3 and TRBJ1-4, with 8 bases matching TRBD1. The ends lost 0 bases at V and 8 bases at J; junction bases unmatched: 5. Germline V gene lookup returns CDR1 LGHNA and CDR2 YSLEER. The CDR3 totals 15 residues. The CDR3 DNA sequence: TGCGCCAGCAGCCAAGATTTGGACAGGGACGAAAAACTGTTTTTT. As protein: CASSQDLDRDEKLFF.